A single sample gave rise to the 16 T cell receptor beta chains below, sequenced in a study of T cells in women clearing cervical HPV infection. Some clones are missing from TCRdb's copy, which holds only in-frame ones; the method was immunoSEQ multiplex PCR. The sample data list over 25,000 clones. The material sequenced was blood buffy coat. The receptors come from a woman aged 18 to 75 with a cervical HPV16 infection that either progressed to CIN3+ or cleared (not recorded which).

CDR3 DNA (partial): TGTGCCAGCAGCTTGTCTAGCGGCTACAATGAG. This codes for CASSLSSGYNE. The full CDR3 protein reads CASSLSSGYNEQFF. The rearrangement links TRBV7-9 to TRBJ2-1; 7 bases are a match to TRBD2. The read ends 3 residues before the CDR3 terminus; that terminus is restored from the germline J gene. This CDR3 contains 14 residues. With 3 bases clipped from V and 3 bases from J, the junction kept 2 bases outside the gene matches. The germline V gene encodes CDR1 SEHNR and CDR2 FQNEAQ (reference sequence).

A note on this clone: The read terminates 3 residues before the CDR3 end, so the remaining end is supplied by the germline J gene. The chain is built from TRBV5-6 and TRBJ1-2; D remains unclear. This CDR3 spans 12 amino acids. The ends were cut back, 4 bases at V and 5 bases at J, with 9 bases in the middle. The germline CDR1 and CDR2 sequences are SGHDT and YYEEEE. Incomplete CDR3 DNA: TGTGCCAGCAGCATACGAGGGTATGGC. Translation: CASSIRGYG. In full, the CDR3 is CASSIRGYGYTF.

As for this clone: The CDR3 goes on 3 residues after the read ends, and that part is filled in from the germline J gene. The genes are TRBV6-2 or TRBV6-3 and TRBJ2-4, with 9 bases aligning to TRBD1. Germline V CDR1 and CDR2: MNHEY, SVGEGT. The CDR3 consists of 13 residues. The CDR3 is CASSYSGDRDQYF. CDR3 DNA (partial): TGTGCCAGCAGTTACTCCGGGGACAGGGAT.

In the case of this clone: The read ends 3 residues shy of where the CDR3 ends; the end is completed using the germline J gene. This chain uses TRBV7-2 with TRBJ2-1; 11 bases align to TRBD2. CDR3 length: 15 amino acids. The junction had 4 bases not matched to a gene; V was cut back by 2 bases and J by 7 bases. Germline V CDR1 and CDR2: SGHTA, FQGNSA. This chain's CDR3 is CASSLSLAGGNEQFF. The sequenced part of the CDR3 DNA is TGTGCCAGCAGCTTAAGCCTAGCGGGAGGTAATGAG.

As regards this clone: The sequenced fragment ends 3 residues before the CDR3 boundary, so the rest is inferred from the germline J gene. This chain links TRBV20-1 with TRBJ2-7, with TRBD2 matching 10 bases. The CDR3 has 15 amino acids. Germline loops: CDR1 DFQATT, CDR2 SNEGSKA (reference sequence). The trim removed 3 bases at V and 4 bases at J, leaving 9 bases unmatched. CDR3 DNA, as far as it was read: TGCAGTGCTAGCGTTAGCGGGGGGCACGGATACGAG. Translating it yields CSASVSGGHGYE. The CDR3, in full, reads CSASVSGGHGYEQYF.

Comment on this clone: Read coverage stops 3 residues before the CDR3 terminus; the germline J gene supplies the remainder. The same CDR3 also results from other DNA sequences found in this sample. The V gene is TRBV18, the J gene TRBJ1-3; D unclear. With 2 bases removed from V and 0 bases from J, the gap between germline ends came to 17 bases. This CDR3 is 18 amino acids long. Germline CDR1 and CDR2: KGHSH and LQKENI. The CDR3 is CASSPNPVRGGSGNTIYF. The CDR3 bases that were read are TGTGCCAGCTCACCAAATCCGGTTCGGGGTGGCTCTGGAAACACC.

The sequenced part of the CDR3 DNA is TGTGCCAGCTCACCGTACGGGGACGAG. Protein: CASSPYGDE. The whole CDR3 is CASSPYGDEQYF. This chain connects TRBV18 to TRBJ2-7, with a tentative D call TRBD2 (5 bases). The read gets to within 3 residues of the CDR3 end, and the germline J gene fills in the rest. The CDR3 consists of 12 residues. The ends were cut back, 3 bases at V and 5 bases at J, with 8 bases in the middle. The germline CDR1 and CDR2 sequences are KGHSH and LQKENI.

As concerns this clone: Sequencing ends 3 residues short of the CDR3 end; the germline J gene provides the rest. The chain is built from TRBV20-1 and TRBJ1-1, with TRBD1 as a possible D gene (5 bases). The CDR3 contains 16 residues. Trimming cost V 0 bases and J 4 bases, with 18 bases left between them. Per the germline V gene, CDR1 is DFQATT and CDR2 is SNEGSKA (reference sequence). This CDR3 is CSAREPQGMGGTEAFF. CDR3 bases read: TGCAGTGCTAGAGAGCCCCAGGGTATGGGAGGCACTGAA.

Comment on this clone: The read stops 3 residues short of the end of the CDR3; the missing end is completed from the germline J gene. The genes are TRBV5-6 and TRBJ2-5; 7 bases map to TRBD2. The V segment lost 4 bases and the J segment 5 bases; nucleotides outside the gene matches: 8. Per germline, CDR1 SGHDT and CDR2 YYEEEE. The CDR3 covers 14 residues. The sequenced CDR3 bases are TGTGCCAGCAGCCGCGGGACTATCGGGGAGACC. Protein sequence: CASSRGTIGET. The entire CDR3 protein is CASSRGTIGETQYF.

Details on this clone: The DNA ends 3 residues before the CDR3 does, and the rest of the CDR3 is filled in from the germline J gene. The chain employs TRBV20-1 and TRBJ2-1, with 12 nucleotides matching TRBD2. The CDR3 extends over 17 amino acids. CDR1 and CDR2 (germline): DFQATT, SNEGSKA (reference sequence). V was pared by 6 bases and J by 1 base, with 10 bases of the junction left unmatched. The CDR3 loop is CSAQTSGGFGSYNEQFF. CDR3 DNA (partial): TGCAGTGCGCAGACTAGCGGGGGCTTCGGATCCTACAATGAG.

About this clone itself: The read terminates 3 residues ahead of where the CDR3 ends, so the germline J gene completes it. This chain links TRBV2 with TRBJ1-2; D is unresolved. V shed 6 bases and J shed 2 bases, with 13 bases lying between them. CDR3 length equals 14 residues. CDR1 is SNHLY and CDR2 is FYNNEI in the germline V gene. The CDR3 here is CASRRTETNYGYTF. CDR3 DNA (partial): TGTGCCAGCAGGCGAACAGAGACGAACTATGGC. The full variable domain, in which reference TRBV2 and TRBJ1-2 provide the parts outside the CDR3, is EPEVTQTPSHQVTQMGQEVILRCVPISNHLYFYWYRQILGQKVEFLVSFYNNEISEKSEIFDDQFSVERPDGSNFTLKIRSTKLEDSAMYFCASRRTETNYGYTFGSGTRLTVV.

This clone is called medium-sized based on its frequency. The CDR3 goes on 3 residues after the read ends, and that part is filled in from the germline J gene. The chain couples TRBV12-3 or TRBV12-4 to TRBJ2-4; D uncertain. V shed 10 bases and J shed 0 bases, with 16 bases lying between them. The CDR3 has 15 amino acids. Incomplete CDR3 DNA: TGTGCCACTGGTACAGCCTCTCTAGCCAAAAACATT. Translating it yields CATGTASLAKNI. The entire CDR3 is CATGTASLAKNIQYF.

The DNA read from the CDR3 is TGTGCCAGCAGCCGAAGATCTCTAGCGGGGGACCACCCCCTCACAGATACG. It yields the protein CASSRRSLAGDHPLTDT. The CDR3, in full, reads CASSRRSLAGDHPLTDTQYF. The rearrangement uses TRBV13 and TRBJ2-3; 10 nucleotides agree with TRBD2. The read terminates 3 residues ahead of where the CDR3 ends, so the germline J gene completes it. There are 20 residues in the CDR3. Germline V gene data show CDR1 as PRHDT and CDR2 as FYEKMQ (reference sequence). V lost 5 bases, J lost 2 bases, and 19 bases stayed unmatched.

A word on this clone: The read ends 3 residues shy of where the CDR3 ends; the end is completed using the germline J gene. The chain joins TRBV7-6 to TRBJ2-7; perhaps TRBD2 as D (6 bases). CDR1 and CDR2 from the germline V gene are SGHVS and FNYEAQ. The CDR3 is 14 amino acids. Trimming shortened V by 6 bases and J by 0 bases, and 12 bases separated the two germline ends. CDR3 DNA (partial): TGTGCCAGCAGTTCCTGGGGACTCTCCTACGAG. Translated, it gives CASSSWGLSYE. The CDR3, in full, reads CASSSWGLSYEQYF.

The CDR3: CASSARTSGYNEQFF. The sequenced CDR3 bases are TGTGCCAGCAGTGCCCGGACTAGTGGCTACAATGAG. V gene TRBV6-1 combines with J gene TRBJ2-1; TRBD2 agrees at 7 bases. The CDR3 is cut off 3 residues early in the read; its end comes from the germline J gene. The trim removed 4 bases at V and 3 bases at J, leaving 6 bases unmatched. Germline V lookup: CDR1 MNHNS, CDR2 SASEGT. The CDR3 is 15 residues long.

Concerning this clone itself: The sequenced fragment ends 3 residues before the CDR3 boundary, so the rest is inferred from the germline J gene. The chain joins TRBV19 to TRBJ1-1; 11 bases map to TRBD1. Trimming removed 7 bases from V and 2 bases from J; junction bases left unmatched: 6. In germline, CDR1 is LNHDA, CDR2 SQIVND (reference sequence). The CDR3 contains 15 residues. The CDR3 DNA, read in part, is TGTGCCAGTACCCGGACAGGGGGCAGCAACACTGAA. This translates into CASTRTGGSNTE. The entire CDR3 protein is CASTRTGGSNTEAFF. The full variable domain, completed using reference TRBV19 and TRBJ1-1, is DGGITQSPKYLFRKEGQNVTLSCEQNLNHDAMYWYRQDPGQGLRLIYYSQIVNDFQKGDIAEGYSVSREKKESFPLTVTSAQKNPTAFYLCASTRTGGSNTEAFFGQGTRLTVV.